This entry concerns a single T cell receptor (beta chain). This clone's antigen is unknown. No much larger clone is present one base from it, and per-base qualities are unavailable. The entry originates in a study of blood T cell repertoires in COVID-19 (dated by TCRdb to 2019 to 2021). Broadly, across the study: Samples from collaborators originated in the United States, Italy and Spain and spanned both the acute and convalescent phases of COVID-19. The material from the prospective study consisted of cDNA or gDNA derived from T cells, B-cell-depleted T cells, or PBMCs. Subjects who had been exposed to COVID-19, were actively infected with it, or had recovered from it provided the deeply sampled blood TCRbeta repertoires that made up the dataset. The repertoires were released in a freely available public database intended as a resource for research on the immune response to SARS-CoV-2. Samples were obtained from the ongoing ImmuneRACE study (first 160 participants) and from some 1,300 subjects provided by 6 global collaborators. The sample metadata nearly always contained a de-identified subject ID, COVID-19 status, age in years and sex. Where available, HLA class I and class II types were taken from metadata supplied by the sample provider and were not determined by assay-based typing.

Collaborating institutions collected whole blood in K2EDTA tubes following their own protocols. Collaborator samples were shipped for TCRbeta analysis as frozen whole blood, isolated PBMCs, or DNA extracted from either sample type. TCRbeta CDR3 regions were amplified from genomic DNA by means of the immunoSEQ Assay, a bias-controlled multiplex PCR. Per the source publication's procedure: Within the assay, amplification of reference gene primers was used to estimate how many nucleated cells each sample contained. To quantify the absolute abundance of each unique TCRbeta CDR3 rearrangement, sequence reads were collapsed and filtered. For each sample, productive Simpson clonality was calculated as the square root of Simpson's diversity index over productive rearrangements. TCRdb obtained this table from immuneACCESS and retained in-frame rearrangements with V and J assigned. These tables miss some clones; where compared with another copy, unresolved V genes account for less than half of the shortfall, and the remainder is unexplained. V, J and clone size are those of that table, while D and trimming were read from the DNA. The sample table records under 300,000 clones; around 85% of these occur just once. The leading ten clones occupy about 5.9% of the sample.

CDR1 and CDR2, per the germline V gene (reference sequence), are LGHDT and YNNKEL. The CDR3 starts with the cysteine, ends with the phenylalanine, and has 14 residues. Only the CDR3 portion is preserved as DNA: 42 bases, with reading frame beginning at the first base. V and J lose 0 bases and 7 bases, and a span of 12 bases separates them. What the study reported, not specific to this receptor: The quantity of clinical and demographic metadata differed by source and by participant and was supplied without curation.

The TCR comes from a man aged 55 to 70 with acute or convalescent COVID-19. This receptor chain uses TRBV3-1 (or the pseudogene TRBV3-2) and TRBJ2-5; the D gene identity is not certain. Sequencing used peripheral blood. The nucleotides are TGTGCCAGCAGCCAAGATGACCGGCGAGGGACCCAGTACTTC. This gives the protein CASSQDDRRGTQYF.